These 8 T cell receptor beta chains were sequenced from one sample in a study of blood T cell repertoires in COVID-19. Generated by immunoSEQ multiplex PCR, the TCRdb table keeps only in-frame clones and is missing some. The sample lists just under 350,000 clones; about 88% were seen once. The specimen was peripheral blood. The receptors were gathered from a woman aged 70-85 years with COVID-19, enrolled during active disease.

The chain joins TRBV4-3 to TRBJ1-2; no reliable D call. Germline CDR1 reads LGHNA; CDR2 reads YSLEER. V lost 0 bases to trimming and J lost 6 bases, with 14 bases between them. CDR3 length: 15 amino acids. The CDR3 bases are TGCGCCAGCAGCCAAGAAGGTTATGTAGCGGATGGCTACACCTTC. Translation gives CASSQEGYVADGYTF.

The chain employs TRBV27 and TRBJ1-2, with 7 bases identical to TRBD1. The trim removed 5 bases at V and 5 bases at J, leaving 8 bases unmatched. The CDR3 is 14 residues long. Germline V gene data show CDR1 as MNHEY and CDR2 as SMNVEV (reference sequence). The CDR3 nucleotides are TGTGCCAGCAGTGGCATAGGGGGCGGATATGGCTACACCTTC. Protein product: CASSGIGGGYGYTF.

The chain joins TRBV7-2 to TRBJ2-2; 8 nucleotides line up with TRBD2. Germline V lookup: CDR1 SGHTA, CDR2 FQGNSA. The CDR3 is made up of 16 amino acids. V was pared by 0 bases and J by 1 base, with 1 base of the junction left unmatched. As DNA, the CDR3 is TGTGCCAGCAGCTTAGCGGCGGGGGGGAACACCGGGGAGCTGTTTTTT. Translation gives CASSLAAGGNTGELFF.

The gene calls are TRBV18 and TRBJ2-5; D is unresolved. Germline CDR1 KGHSH, CDR2 LQKENI. V was shortened by 0 bases and J by 4 bases, with 3 bases between the two germline ends. This CDR3 is built from 12 residues. The chain's CDR3 is CASSPPSETQYF. CDR3 DNA: TGTGCCAGCTCACCACCCTCAGAGACCCAGTACTTC.

This clone was found once. The CDR3 here is CASSLSWGDYGYTF. The CDR3 DNA follows: TGTGCCAGCAGTTTATCTTGGGGGGACTATGGCTACACCTTC. The chain couples TRBV27 to TRBJ1-2, with D perhaps TRBD1 (5 bases). CDR1 MNHEY and CDR2 SMNVEV come from the germline V gene (reference sequence). CDR3 length: 14 residues. Trimming took off 0 bases at V and 3 bases at J, with 8 bases between the two ends.

The chain recombines TRBV27 with TRBJ2-2; no clear D. With 6 bases removed from V and 13 bases from J, the gap between germline ends came to 21 bases. The V gene's germline CDR1 is MNHEY and CDR2 SMNVEV (reference sequence). The CDR3 totals 14 residues. The CDR3 DNA sequence: TGTGCCAGCAGCCACCCGAATCGACAAGGTGGGCTGTTTTTT. Encoded protein: CASSHPNRQGGLFF.

This chain joins TRBV5-1 and TRBJ2-1, with D possibly TRBD2 on 6 matching bases. Germline CDR1 is SGHRS and CDR2 is YFSETQ. This CDR3 spans 14 amino acids. V lost 3 bases, J lost 4 bases, and 11 bases lay in between. In DNA form, the CDR3 reads TGCGCCAGCAGCTACTTTCGGGGGTACAATGAGCAGTTCTTC. This sequence encodes CASSYFRGYNEQFF.

With respect to this clone: The junction and the germline gene differ at one end; a read error may be behind it. V and J are TRBV27 and TRBJ1-2, with 9 nucleotides matching TRBD1. The V gene's germline CDR1 is MNHEY and CDR2 SMNVEV (reference sequence). The CDR3 loop spans 14 amino acids. The CDR3 reads CASSLSPTGGFVAF. The CDR3 DNA follows: TGTGCCAGCAGTTTATCACCCACAGGGGGCTTTGTTGCCTTC.